This TCR beta chain was obtained from a study of cytomegalovirus exposure and HLA in healthy donors. J lost 4 bases, V lost 4 bases, and 1 base had no gene match. Germline V gene lookup returns CDR1 MNHEY and CDR2 SMNVEV (reference sequence). This CDR3 comprises 13 residues. Findings and limits, study-wide: There were over 150 TCR beta chains listed as cytomegalovirus-associated. A missense variant in DCLRE1C was later tied to TCR beta V- and J-gene trimming. Productive rates of about 90% or about 30% were seen for most TCR beta V segments in an earlier analysis. In vitro data verified three CMV-associated chains as specific for CMV antigens.

Amplification used 60 Vbeta primers and 13 Jbeta primers. TCRdb's copy holds only in-frame clones and misses some; the assay was immunoSEQ multiplex PCR. Here the sample spans 160,000 or so clones, approximately 81% being singletons. In the case of this clone: The antigen remains unidentified.

Sequenced: PBMCs. The TCR comes from a man over 45 in good health and CMV-seropositive. The rearrangement joins TRBV27 to TRBJ2-5; TRBD2 matches 9 bases. CDR3 in amino acids: CASSWGLAETQYF. DNA for the CDR3: TGTGCCAGCAGTTGGGGACTAGCAGAGACCCAGTACTTC.